The clone carrying this TCR beta chain appeared a few times. What it binds is not known. The data belong to a study of beta chain features in type 1 diabetes. Regarding the study as a whole: TCRB CDR3s were moderately but significantly shorter in Type 1 diabetes patients in all four CD4+ subsets. Sampled from patients, naive, central memory and Treg TCRB repertoires appeared more similar than those sampled from healthy donors.

The whole isolated RNA underwent reverse transcription, so sequencing captured expressed TCRB transcripts. Clones were read by immunoSEQ multiplex PCR, and TCRdb kept only the in-frame ones, dropping some. The table lists about 140,000 clones, roughly 9.7% of them singletons, with 0.65% in the top ten. In germline, CDR1 is SGDLS, CDR2 YYNGEE. This CDR3 is 14 amino acids long. J was trimmed by 6 bases and V by 0 bases; bases with no gene match: 2. The chain uses TRBV9 and TRBJ2-1, with TRBD2 identical over 8 bases. This receptor was obtained from a middle-aged woman in good health. Sequenced sample: central memory CD4+ T cells from blood. The CDR3 DNA follows: TGTGCCAGCAGCGTAGGGGGACTAGTCAATGAGCAGTTCTTC. Its protein product is CASSVGGLVNEQFF.